The following is a T cell receptor beta chain sequence with its context. This record belongs to a study of patients and donors after allogeneic stem cell transplantation. CDR1 and CDR2 from the germline V gene are SGHDT and YYEEEE. The CDR3 is 10 residues long. Trimming removed 4 bases from V and 9 bases from J, with 5 bases in between. TCRdb redid the calling of the RT-PCR reads with MiXCR, one entry per CDR3 protein. The sample holds about 150,000 distinct CDR3 sequences, about 40% seen once. This chain joins TRBV5-6 and TRBJ2-1; D gene ambiguous. Specimen: blood, either unsorted or a sorted T cell fraction (not recorded which). The sequence derives from a human donor who was either an allogeneic HSCT recipient or a stem cell or donor lymphocyte infusion donor (not recorded which). It is not recorded whose cells these are; they may come from a transplant donor. CDR3 sequence reads: CASSGSEQFF. The CDR3 DNA is TGTGCCAGCAGCGGCAGTGAGCAGTTCTTC. Full variable domain (missing parts from reference TRBV5-6 and TRBJ2-1): DAGVTQSPTHLIKTRGQQVTLRCSPKSGHDTVSWYQQALGQGPQFIFQYYEEEERQRGNFPDRFSGHQFPNYSSELNVNALLLGDSALYLCASSGSEQFFGPGTRLTVL.